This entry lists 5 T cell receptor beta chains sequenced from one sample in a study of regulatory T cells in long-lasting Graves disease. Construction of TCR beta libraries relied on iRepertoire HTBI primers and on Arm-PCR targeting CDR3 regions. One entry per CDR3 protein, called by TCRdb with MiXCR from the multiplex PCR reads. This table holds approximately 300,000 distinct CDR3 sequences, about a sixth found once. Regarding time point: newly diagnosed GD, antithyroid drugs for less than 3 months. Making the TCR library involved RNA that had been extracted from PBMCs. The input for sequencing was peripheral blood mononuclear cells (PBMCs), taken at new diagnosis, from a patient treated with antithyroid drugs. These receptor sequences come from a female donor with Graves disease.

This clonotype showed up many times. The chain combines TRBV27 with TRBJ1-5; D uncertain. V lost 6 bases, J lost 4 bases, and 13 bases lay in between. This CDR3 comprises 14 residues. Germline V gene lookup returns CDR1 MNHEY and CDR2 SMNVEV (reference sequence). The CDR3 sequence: CASSPVDGNQPQHF. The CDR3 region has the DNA TGTGCCAGCAGCCCCGTGGACGGAAATCAGCCCCAGCATTTT.

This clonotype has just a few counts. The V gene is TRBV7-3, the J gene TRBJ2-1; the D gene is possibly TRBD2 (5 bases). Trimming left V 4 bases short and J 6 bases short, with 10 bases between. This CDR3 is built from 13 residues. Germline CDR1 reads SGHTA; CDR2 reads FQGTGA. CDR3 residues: CASSSGESNEQFF. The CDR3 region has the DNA TGTGCCAGCAGCTCCGGGGAAAGCAATGAGCAGTTCTTC.

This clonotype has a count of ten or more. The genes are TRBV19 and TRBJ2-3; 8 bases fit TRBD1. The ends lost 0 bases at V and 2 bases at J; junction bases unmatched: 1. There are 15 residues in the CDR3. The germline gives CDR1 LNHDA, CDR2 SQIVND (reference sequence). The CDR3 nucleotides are TGTGCCAGTAGTATAGACAGGGGGCACACAGATACGCAGTATTTT. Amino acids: CASSIDRGHTDTQYF.

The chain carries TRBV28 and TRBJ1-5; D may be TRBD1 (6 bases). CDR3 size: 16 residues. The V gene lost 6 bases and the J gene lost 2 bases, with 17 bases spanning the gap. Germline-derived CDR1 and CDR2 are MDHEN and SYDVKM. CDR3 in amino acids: CASRRPTGLGNQPQHF. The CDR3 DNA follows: TGTGCCAGCAGACGACCGACAGGCCTCGGCAATCAGCCCCAGCATTTT.

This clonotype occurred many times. CDR3 loop: CASSSTVTSTDTQYF. The CDR3, as DNA: TGCGCCAGCAGCTCAACAGTCACTAGCACAGATACGCAGTATTTT. The V and J genes are TRBV5-1 and TRBJ2-3; D unclear. Germline CDR1 and CDR2: SGHRS and YFSETQ. The CDR3 runs to 15 residues. Trimming removed 3 bases from V and 0 bases from J, with 11 bases in between. The full variable domain, rest sourced from reference TRBV5-1 and TRBJ2-3, is KAGVTQTPRYLIKTRGQQVTLSCSPISGHRSVSWYQQTPGQGLQFLFEYFSETQRNKGNFPGRFSGRQFSNSRSEMNVSTLELGDSALYLCASSSTVTSTDTQYFGPGTRLTVL.